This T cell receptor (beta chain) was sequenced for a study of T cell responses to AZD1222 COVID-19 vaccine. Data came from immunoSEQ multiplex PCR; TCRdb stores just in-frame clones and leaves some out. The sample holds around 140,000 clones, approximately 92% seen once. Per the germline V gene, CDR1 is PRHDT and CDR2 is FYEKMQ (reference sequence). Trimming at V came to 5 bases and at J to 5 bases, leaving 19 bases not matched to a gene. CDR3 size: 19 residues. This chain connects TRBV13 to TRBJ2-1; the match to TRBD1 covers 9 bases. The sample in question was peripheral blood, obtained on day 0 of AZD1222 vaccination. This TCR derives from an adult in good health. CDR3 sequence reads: CASSNLFNRQGVFHNEQFF. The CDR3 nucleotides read TGTGCCAGCAGCAACTTGTTTAATCGACAGGGGGTGTTCCACAATGAGCAGTTCTTC.